Below are 24 T cell receptor beta chains sequenced from a single sample in a study of CD8 T cells in ankylosing spondylitis. TCRdb processed the 5' RACE reads anew with MiXCR; each CDR3 protein has one entry. Altogether roughly 100,000 distinct CDR3 sequences are present, roughly 8% being singletons, with the ten largest covering nearly 10%. What was sequenced was blood, either unsorted or a sorted T cell fraction (not recorded which). The receptors here all came from a male donor with ankylosing spondylitis or in good health (not recorded which).

This clonotype was detected ten times or more. The V and J genes are TRBV14 and TRBJ1-1; D call uncertain. V lost 4 bases and J 0 bases, leaving 6 bases between the germline ends. Germline V gene data show CDR1 as SGHDN and CDR2 as FVKESK. The CDR3 consists of 13 residues. The CDR3 DNA sequence: TGTGCCAGCAGCCGGACGGTGAACACTGAAGCTTTCTTT. It specifies CASSRTVNTEAFF.

The chain recombines TRBV3-1 with TRBJ1-2; D may be TRBD1 (5 bases). V gave up 3 bases and J gave up 8 bases, with 10 bases separating them. Germline CDR1 and CDR2: LGHDT and YNNKEL (reference sequence). The length of the CDR3 is 12 residues. The CDR3 sequence: CASSQAGSGYTF. The DNA for the CDR3 is TGTGCCAGCAGCCAGGCAGGGAGCGGCTACACCTTC.

This clonotype was recorded at least ten times. The chain combines TRBV6-5 with TRBJ1-5, with D unresolved. V lost 2 bases and J 0 bases, leaving 17 bases between the germline ends. The CDR3 sequence is 18 residues long. Germline V CDR1 and CDR2: MNHEY, SVGAGI. As DNA, the CDR3 is TGTGCCAGCAGTTACGACCCGAGAAGTTTTTATAGCAATCAGCCCCAGCATTTT. Encoded protein: CASSYDPRSFYSNQPQHF.

Ten or more counts support this clonotype. The chain couples TRBV20-1 to TRBJ2-1; TRBD2 matches at 11 bases. This CDR3 comprises 14 residues. Germline values: CDR1 DFQATT, CDR2 SNEGSKA (reference sequence). V lost 5 bases and J lost 6; bases outside the gene matches: 6. The CDR3 region is CSAFSGRASNEQFF. DNA of the CDR3: TGCAGTGCTTTTAGCGGGAGGGCGTCCAATGAGCAGTTCTTC.

This clonotype was observed many times. The chain recombines TRBV7-2 with TRBJ2-7; D is possibly TRBD1 (5 bases). Germline CDR1 reads SGHTA; CDR2 reads FQGNSA. V lost 5 bases, J lost 4 bases, and 12 bases lay in between. The CDR3 is 13 residues long. The CDR3 is CASSRLAGYEQYF. The CDR3, as DNA: TGTGCCAGCAGCCGATTAGCAGGGTACGAGCAGTACTTC.

This clonotype showed up many times. The chain links TRBV10-2 to TRBJ1-2; D is ambiguous. The ends were cut back, 4 bases at V and 2 bases at J, with 5 bases in the middle. This CDR3 has 12 amino acids. Germline assignment: CDR1 WSHSY and CDR2 SAAADI. The CDR3 DNA sequence: TGCGCCAGCAGTGTGGAAAACTATGGCTACACCTTC. Encoded protein: CASSVENYGYTF.

The chain uses TRBV7-2 and TRBJ1-4; D is perhaps TRBD1 (5 bases). The germline V and J ends were trimmed by 5 bases and 4 bases, with 8 bases remaining between them. The length of the CDR3 is 13 residues. Germline CDR1 reads SGHTA; CDR2 reads FQGNSA. CDR3 sequence (DNA): TGTGCCAGCAGCCCGGGGGGTAATGAAAAACTGTTTTTT. Protein product: CASSPGGNEKLFF. The full variable domain, its missing parts supplied by reference TRBV7-2 and TRBJ1-4, is GAGVSQSPSNKVTEKGKDVELRCDPISGHTALYWYRQSLGQGLEFLIYFQGNSAPDKSGLPSDRFSAERTGGSVSTLTIQRTQQEDSAVYLCASSPGGNEKLFFGSGTQLSVL.

In its sample, this clonotype was seen many times. The V call is TRBV6-1, the J call TRBJ1-2; 9 bases align to TRBD1. There are 15 residues in the CDR3. The V and J ends lost 5 bases and 2 bases, in that order; junction bases with no gene match: 6. Germline loops: CDR1 MNHNS, CDR2 SASEGT. CDR3 residues: CASSRYGQGNYGYTF. CDR3 DNA: TGTGCCAGCAGTAGATACGGACAGGGGAACTATGGCTACACCTTC.

Many counts were recorded for this clonotype. This chain uses TRBV5-6 with TRBJ2-5; D remains unclear. Trimming took off 4 bases at V and 5 bases at J, with 15 bases between the two ends. CDR3 length: 14 amino acids. CDR1 and CDR2 from the germline V gene are SGHDT and YYEEEE. The CDR3 sequence: CASSILGPGETQYF. CDR3 bases: TGTGCCAGCAGCATTTTAGGGCCCGGGGAGACCCAGTACTTC.

The chain links TRBV5-1 to TRBJ1-6; D is uncertain. The V end lost 6 bases, the J end lost 10 bases, and 17 bases lay between the germline ends. The CDR3 contains 14 residues. Germline V lookup: CDR1 SGHRS, CDR2 YFSETQ. The CDR3 loop is CASNDPGRGSPLHF. The DNA of the CDR3 is TGCGCCAGCAACGACCCCGGGCGCGGCTCACCCCTCCACTTT.

This clonotype was seen many times. The rearrangement links TRBV20-1 to TRBJ1-4, with TRBD1 matching over 10 bases. The CDR3 length is 13 residues. The ends lost 7 bases at V and 10 bases at J; junction bases unmatched: 9. Germline CDR1 reads DFQATT; CDR2 reads SNEGSKA (reference sequence). CDR3 in DNA: TGCAGTGTGGCGACAGGGGGCGACGGAAAACTGTTTTTT. This codes for CSVATGGDGKLFF.

This clonotype was found many times. J is TRBJ2-7 and V is TRBV5-1, with a weak D call TRBD2 (6 bases). V dropped 4 bases and J dropped 3 bases, with 8 bases sitting between them. This CDR3 has 12 amino acids. The germline V gene encodes CDR1 SGHRS and CDR2 YFSETQ. CDR3 amino acids: CASSGGDYEQYF. The CDR3 coding sequence is TGCGCCAGCAGCGGAGGGGACTACGAGCAGTACTTC.

This clonotype came up many times. V and J are TRBV20-1 and TRBJ1-3, with a possible D match to TRBD1 (6 bases). The CDR3 sequence is 14 residues long. Germline V CDR1 and CDR2: DFQATT, SNEGSKA (reference sequence). V was cut by 3 bases and J by 0 bases, with 9 bases left in between. CDR3 sequence: CSASRGASGNTIYF. CDR3 DNA sequence: TGCAGTGCTAGTAGGGGGGCCTCTGGAAACACCATATATTTT.

J is TRBJ1-5 and V is TRBV7-2; D call uncertain. V lost 2 bases and J lost 0, with 8 bases in between. CDR1 is SGHTA, CDR2 FQGNSA, per germline. The CDR3 runs 15 residues. Written as DNA, the CDR3 is TGTGCCAGCAGCTTATACGGCGATAGCAATCAGCCCCAGCATTTT. As protein: CASSLYGDSNQPQHF.

This clonotype was seen repeatedly, ten times or more. As DNA, the CDR3 is TGTGCCAGCAGTTCCGGGCGATACAATGAGCAGTTCTTC. Translation gives CASSSGRYNEQFF. The chain combines TRBV6-2 or TRBV6-3 with TRBJ2-1; D gene ambiguous. V lost 4 bases and J lost 4, with 8 bases in between. The germline gives CDR1 MNHEY, CDR2 SVGEGT. The CDR3 sequence is 13 residues long.

The genes are TRBV5-1 and TRBJ2-7, with 10 bases that match TRBD2. J was trimmed by 0 bases and V by 3 bases; bases with no gene match: 3. Germline V gives CDR1 SGHRS, CDR2 YFSETQ. CDR3 length: 15 residues. The CDR3 sequence: CASSSGLAVSYEQYF. CDR3 in DNA: TGCGCCAGCAGCTCAGGACTAGCGGTCTCCTACGAGCAGTACTTC.

The sample holds many counts of this clonotype. This CDR3 reads CASSPVADRGELFF. CDR3 in DNA: TGTGCCAGCAGTCCAGTAGCGGACCGCGGGGAGCTGTTTTTT. The J gene is TRBJ2-2, the V gene TRBV12-3 or TRBV12-4; D may be TRBD2 (6 bases). The CDR3 spans 14 residues. V was cut by 5 bases and J by 7 bases, with 14 bases left in between.

This clonotype was seen many times. The J gene is TRBJ2-6, the V gene TRBV19; no firm D call. V was shortened by 7 bases and J by 0 bases, with 19 bases between the two germline ends. CDR1 and CDR2 (germline): LNHDA, SQIVND (reference sequence). This CDR3 is 18 amino acids long. In DNA form, the CDR3 reads TGTGCCAGTACCCGGACGGTGGTATTCTCCTCTGGGGCCAACGTCCTGACTTTC. Translated: CASTRTVVFSSGANVLTF.

This clonotype was counted a few times. Written as DNA, the CDR3 is TGTGCCAGCAGTTACGAGGGGGTGGTGGGTGGCTACACCTTC. Protein: CASSYEGVVGGYTF. The chain combines TRBV6-5 with TRBJ1-2; maybe TRBD1 (6 bases). V was cut by 2 bases and J by 7 bases, with 14 bases left in between. CDR3 length equals 14 residues. Germline V gives CDR1 MNHEY, CDR2 SVGAGI.

This clonotype was observed at least ten times. This CDR3 is CASSLVPGLSNEQFF. The CDR3 DNA follows: TGTGCCAGCAGCTTAGTCCCAGGGTTGAGCAATGAGCAGTTCTTC. The rearrangement links TRBV7-9 to TRBJ2-1; D possibly corresponds to TRBD1 (5 bases). Trimming shortened V by 1 base and J by 6 bases, and 13 bases separated the two germline ends. CDR1 and CDR2 from the germline V gene are SEHNR and FQNEAQ (reference sequence). The CDR3 is 15 amino acids.

This clonotype was counted ten times or more. This rearrangement joins TRBV12-3 or TRBV12-4 to TRBJ2-2, with 7 bases fitting TRBD1. V was pared by 5 bases and J by 6 bases, with 12 bases of the junction left unmatched. This CDR3 comprises 16 residues. The CDR3 loop is CASSRRQGQYPGELFF. As DNA, the CDR3 is TGTGCCAGCAGTCGGAGACAGGGTCAATACCCCGGGGAGCTGTTTTTT.

This clonotype appeared many times. The V gene is TRBV18, the J gene TRBJ1-1, with a weak D call TRBD1 (5 bases). The ends were cut back, 5 bases at V and 7 bases at J, with 11 bases in the middle. Germline V gene sequence: CDR1 KGHSH, CDR2 LQKENI. The CDR3 runs 12 residues. The DNA of the CDR3 is TGTGCCAGCTCATCGCAGGGCATTGAAGCTTTCTTT. Residues: CASSSQGIEAFF.

This clonotype turned up a few times. The chain carries TRBV6-2 or TRBV6-3 and TRBJ1-5; 7 bases align to TRBD1. The germline CDR1 and CDR2 sequences are MNHEY and SVGEGT. The CDR3 is 16 amino acids. J lost 3 bases, V lost 0 bases, and 5 bases had no gene match. CDR3 sequence reads: CASSYSRDSPNQPQHF. Here the CDR3 DNA reads TGTGCCAGCAGTTACTCGAGGGACAGTCCCAATCAGCCCCAGCATTTT.

Note on this clonotype: A much larger clone sits a single nucleotide away, making a read error possible. Without the conserved terminal phenylalanine or tryptophan, this CDR3 likely stems from a read error. This chain joins TRBV7-8 and TRBJ1-2; unclear D gene. The V gene's germline CDR1 is SGHVS and CDR2 FQNEAQ. V was pared by 5 bases and J by 4 bases, with 14 bases between. The CDR3 extends over 14 amino acids. The CDR3 sequence: CASSPGSSFYGYTL. CDR3 coding DNA: TGTGCCAGCAGCCCGGGATCTTCTTTCTATGGCTACACCTTA.